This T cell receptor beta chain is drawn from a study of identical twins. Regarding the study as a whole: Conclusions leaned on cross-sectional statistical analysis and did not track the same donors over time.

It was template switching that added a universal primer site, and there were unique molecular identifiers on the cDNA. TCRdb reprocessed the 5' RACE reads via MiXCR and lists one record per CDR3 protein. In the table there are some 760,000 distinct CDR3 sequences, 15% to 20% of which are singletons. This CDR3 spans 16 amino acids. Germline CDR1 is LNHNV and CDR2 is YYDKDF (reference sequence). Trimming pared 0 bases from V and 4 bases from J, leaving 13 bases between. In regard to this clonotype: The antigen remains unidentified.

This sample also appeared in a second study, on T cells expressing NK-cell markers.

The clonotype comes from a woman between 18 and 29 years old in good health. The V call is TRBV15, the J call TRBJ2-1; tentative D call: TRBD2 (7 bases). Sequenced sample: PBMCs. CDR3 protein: CATSRDGEGGYNEQFF. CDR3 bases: TGTGCCACCAGCAGAGATGGAGAGGGGGGGTACAATGAGCAGTTCTTC. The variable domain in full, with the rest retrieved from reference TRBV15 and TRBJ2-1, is DAMVIQNPRYQVTQFGKPVTLSCSQTLNHNVMYWYQQKSSQAPKLLFHYYDKDFNNEADTPDNFQSRRPNTSFCFLDIRSPGLGDTAMYLCATSRDGEGGYNEQFFGPGTRLTVL.